This T cell receptor beta chain came from a study of blood T cells in healthy people across ages. A second roughly 6 to 11 cycle PCR used barcoded and J-beta primers. TCRdb called the 5' RACE reads again in MiXCR, with one record for every CDR3 protein. The table has hundreds of thousands of distinct CDR3 sequences, 20% to 30% seen once; the top ten hold around 2.9%. A remark on this clonotype: What it binds is not known.

Regarding the study as a whole: Strong correlation existed between TCR beta diversity and naive T cell percentage. A roughly linear age-dependent decrease characterized TCR beta diversity per million T cells.

These sequences were also reported in another study, on T cells of mothers and their children. That source notes: Not a single persistent microchimeric T cell clone was detected.

The material sequenced was blood. This TCR came from a boy younger than 18 in good health.

The CDR3 loop is CASSYSGQEDSPLHF. Written as DNA, the CDR3 is TGTGCCAGCAGTTACTCAGGACAGGAGGATTCACCCCTCCACTTT. V gene TRBV6-6 combines with J gene TRBJ1-6; 7 bases line up with TRBD1. CDR1 and CDR2 (germline): MNHNY, SVGAGI (reference sequence). The trim removed 0 bases at V and 8 bases at J, leaving 4 bases unmatched. This CDR3 comprises 15 residues.